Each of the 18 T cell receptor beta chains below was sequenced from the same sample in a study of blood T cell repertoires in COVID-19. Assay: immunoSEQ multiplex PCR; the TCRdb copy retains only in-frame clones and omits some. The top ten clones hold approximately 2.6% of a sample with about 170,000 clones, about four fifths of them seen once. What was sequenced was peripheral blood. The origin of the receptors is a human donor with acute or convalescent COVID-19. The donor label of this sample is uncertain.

CDR3 amino acids: CASSPRLAGLTYEQYF. In DNA, the CDR3 is TGTGCCAGCAGCCCTCGACTAGCGGGGCTCACCTACGAGCAGTACTTC. The genes are TRBV11-2 and TRBJ2-7, with TRBD2 matching 11 bases. The CDR3 loop spans 16 amino acids. Germline V gene data show CDR1 as SGHAT and CDR2 as FQNNGV. J gave up 2 bases and V 5 bases, and 8 bases lay outside the gene matches.

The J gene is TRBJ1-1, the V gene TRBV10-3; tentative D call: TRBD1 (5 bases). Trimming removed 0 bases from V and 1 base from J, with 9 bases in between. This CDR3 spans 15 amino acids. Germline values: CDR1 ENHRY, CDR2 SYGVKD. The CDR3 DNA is TGTGCCATCAGTGAGTCGTGGGGGGGGAACACTGAAGCTTTCTTT. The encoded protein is CAISESWGGNTEAFF.

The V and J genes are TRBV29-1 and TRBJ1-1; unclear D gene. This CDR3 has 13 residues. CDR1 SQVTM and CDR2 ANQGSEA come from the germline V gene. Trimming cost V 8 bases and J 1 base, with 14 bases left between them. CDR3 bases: TGCAGCTCCTCTTGGGGAGGGAACACTGAAGCTTTCTTT. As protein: CSSSWGGNTEAFF.

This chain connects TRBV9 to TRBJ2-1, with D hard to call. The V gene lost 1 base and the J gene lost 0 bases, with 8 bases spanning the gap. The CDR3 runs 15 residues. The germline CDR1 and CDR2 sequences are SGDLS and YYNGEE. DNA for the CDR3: TGTGCCAGCAGCGTATCCACAACCTCCTACAATGAGCAGTTCTTC. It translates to CASSVSTTSYNEQFF. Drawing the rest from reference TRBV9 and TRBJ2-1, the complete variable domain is DSGVTQTPKHLITATGQRVTLRCSPRSGDLSVYWYQQSLDQGLQFLIQYYNGEERAKGNILERFSAQQFPDLHSELNLSSLELGDSALYFCASSVSTTSYNEQFFGPGTRLTVL.

The CDR3 is CASSDGLADAYEQYF. CDR3 in DNA: TGTGCCAGCAGTGACGGCCTAGCGGACGCCTACGAGCAGTACTTC. This chain links TRBV6-4 with TRBJ2-7, with 7 bases fitting TRBD2. This CDR3 comprises 15 residues. Trimming took 2 bases from V and 2 from J; bases not matched to a gene: 6. Germline V lookup: CDR1 MRHNA, CDR2 SNTAGT.

The CDR3 sequence: CASSEGSRSVADEQFF. In DNA form, the CDR3 reads TGCGCCAGCAGTGAGGGGTCGAGGTCCGTGGCCGATGAGCAGTTCTTC. This chain connects TRBV10-1 to TRBJ2-1; no reliable D call. The germline V gene has CDR1 WNHNN and CDR2 SYGVQD (reference sequence). This CDR3 is built from 16 residues. V lost 2 bases to trimming and J lost 8 bases, with 19 bases between them.

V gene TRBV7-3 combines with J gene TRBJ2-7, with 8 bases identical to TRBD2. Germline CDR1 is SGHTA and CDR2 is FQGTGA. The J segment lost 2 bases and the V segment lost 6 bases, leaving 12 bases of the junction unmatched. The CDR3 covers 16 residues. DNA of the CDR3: TGTGCCAGCAGTACAAACGGGGGGGCGTCCCCCTACGAGCAGTACTTC. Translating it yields CASSTNGGASPYEQYF.

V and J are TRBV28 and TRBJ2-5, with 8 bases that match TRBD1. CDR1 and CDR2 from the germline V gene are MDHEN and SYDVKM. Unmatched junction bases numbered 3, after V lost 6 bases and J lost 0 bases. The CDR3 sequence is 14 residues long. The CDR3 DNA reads TGTGCCAGCAGATCGACAGGGGACCAAGAGACCCAGTACTTC. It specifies CASRSTGDQETQYF. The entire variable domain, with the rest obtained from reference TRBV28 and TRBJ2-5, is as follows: DVKVTQSSRYLVKRTGEKVFLECVQDMDHENMFWYRQDPGLGLRLIYFSYDVKMKEKGDIPEGYSVSREKKERFSLILESASTNQTSMYLCASRSTGDQETQYFGPGTRLLVL.

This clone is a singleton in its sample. This CDR3 is CASSVVGEQFF. The CDR3 bases are TGTGCCAGCAGCGTAGTCGGTGAGCAGTTCTTC. The rearrangement links TRBV9 to TRBJ2-1; no clear D gene. This CDR3 region has 11 residues. Trimming shortened V by 0 bases and J by 9 bases, and 4 bases separated the two germline ends. CDR1 SGDLS and CDR2 YYNGEE come from the germline V gene.

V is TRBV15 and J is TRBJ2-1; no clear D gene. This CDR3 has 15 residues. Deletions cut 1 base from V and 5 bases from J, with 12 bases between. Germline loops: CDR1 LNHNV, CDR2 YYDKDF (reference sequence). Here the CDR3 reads CATSRVAGLNNEQFF. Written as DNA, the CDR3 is TGTGCCACCAGCAGAGTGGCAGGTCTTAACAATGAGCAGTTCTTC.

The CDR3 DNA reads as TGTGCCACCAGCACATACCTTGACAGGGGGCAGTATCAGCCCCAGCATTTT. The encoded protein is CATSTYLDRGQYQPQHF. The chain employs TRBV15 and TRBJ1-5, with 10 bases that match TRBD1. After removal of 4 bases from V and 5 bases from J, the junction contained 11 bases not matched to a gene. The CDR3 runs to 17 residues. CDR1 and CDR2 (germline): LNHNV, YYDKDF (reference sequence). Using reference TRBV15 and TRBJ1-5 for the parts outside the CDR3, the full variable domain is DAMVIQNPRYQVTQFGKPVTLSCSQTLNHNVMYWYQQKSSQAPKLLFHYYDKDFNNEADTPDNFQSRRPNTSFCFLDIRSPGLGDTAMYLCATSTYLDRGQYQPQHFGDGTRLSIL.

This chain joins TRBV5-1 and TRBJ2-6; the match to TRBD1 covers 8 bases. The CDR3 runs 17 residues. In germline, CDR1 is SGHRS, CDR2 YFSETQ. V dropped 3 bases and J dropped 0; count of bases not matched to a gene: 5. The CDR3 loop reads CASSSGGATSGANVLTF. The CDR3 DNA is TGCGCCAGCAGCTCAGGGGGCGCCACCTCTGGGGCCAACGTCCTGACTTTC.

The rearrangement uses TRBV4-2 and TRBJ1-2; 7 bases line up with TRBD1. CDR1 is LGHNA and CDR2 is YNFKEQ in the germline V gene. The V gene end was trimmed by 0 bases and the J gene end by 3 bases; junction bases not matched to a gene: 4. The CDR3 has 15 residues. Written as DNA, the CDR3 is TGTGCCAGCAGCCAAGATTGGACAGGAGACTATGGCTACACCTTC. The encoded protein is CASSQDWTGDYGYTF.

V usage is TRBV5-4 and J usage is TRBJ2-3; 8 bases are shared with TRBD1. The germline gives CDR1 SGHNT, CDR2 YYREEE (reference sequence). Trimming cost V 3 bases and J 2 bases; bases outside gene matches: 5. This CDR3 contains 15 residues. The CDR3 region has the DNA TGTGCCAGCAGCTCACCGGGACAGGCCACAGATACGCAGTATTTT. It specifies CASSSPGQATDTQYF.

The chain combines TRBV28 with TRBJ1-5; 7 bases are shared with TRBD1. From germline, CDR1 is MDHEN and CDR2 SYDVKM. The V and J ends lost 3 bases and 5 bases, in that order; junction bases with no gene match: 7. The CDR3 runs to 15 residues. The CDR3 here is CASSFPGTVHQPQHF. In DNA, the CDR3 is TGTGCCAGCAGTTTTCCCGGGACAGTCCATCAGCCCCAGCATTTT.

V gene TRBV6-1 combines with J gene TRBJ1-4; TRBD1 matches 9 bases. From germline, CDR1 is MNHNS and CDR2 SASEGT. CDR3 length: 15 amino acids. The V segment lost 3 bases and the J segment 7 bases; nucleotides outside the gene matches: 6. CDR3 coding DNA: TGTGCCAGCAGTGACCCGGGACAGGGTATTGAAAAACTGTTTTTT. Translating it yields CASSDPGQGIEKLFF.

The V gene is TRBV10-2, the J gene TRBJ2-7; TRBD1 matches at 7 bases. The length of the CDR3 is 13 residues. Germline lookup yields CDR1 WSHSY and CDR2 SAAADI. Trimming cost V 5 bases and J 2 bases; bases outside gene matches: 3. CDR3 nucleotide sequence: TGCGCCAGCAGTTTCCAGGGGGCCTACGAGCAGTACTTC. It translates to CASSFQGAYEQYF.

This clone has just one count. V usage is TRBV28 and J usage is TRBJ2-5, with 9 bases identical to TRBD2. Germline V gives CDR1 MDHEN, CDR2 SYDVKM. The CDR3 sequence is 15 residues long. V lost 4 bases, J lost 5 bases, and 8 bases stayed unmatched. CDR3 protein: CASSSRTSELETQYF. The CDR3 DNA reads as TGTGCCAGCAGTTCCCGGACTAGCGAATTGGAGACCCAGTACTTC. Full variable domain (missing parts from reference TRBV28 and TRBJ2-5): DVKVTQSSRYLVKRTGEKVFLECVQDMDHENMFWYRQDPGLGLRLIYFSYDVKMKEKGDIPEGYSVSREKKERFSLILESASTNQTSMYLCASSSRTSELETQYFGPGTRLLVL.